Given below is one T cell receptor beta chain in context. This receptor's antigen is unknown. Base qualities were left out, and no much larger clone turns up one base away. The sample's time point label is to be understood as: baseline before first vaccination. Vaccinee samples were obtained from the UK trials COV001 and COV002, which included a single-blind randomized controlled phase 2/3 trial of AZD1222 (ChAdOx1 nCoV-19) in healthy adults. Trial participant PBMC samples were collected at day 0 and day 28 after the second dose for TCRbeta chain sequencing. The CDR3 regions of human TCRbeta chains were analyzed by immunosequencing. In the original analysis: TCRs in the repertoires were matched against a reference library of SARS-CoV-2-specific TCRs that had been generated with the MIRA antigen-specificity platform. Breadth was defined as the fraction of unique TCRs that were SARS-CoV-2-associated. Depth was defined as the fraction of total T cells that were SARS-CoV-2-associated. Using the MIRA data, each spike-specific TCR was assigned both to the spike region to which the TCR was reactive and to a CD4 or CD8 class. Log10-transformed breadth and depth values were compared by one-way ANOVA with Sidak's multiple comparisons tests. The table was pulled from immuneACCESS by TCRdb, which kept in-frame rearrangements only. Such tables lose some clones; where checked, under half of the loss comes from unresolved V genes, and the rest has no known cause. V and J calls and clone size come straight from that table; D and trimming were deduced from the DNA. The sample table contains about 37,000 clones; only one count was recorded for 65% to 90% of them. The biggest ten clones account for approximately 6.2% of the sample.

The sample is drawn from a study of T cell responses to AZD1222 COVID-19 vaccine (TCRdb year 2021). Notes on the research overall: AZD1222 recipients whose second dose came at about 4 weeks and those whose second dose came at about 12 weeks were combined into one group, since spike-specific TCR depth and breadth did not differ between the two schedules. TCR sequencing was performed for over 230 trial participants, of whom roughly 200 were given two doses of AZD1222 and about 25 were given two doses of MenACWY control vaccine. Trial participants were enrolled by age into subgroups of 18-55, 56-69 and 70-plus years, and around 140, 26 and 57 TCR-sequenced participants, respectively, were included in these subgroups.

CDR1 and CDR2 are read off the germline V gene as SGHDT and YYEEEE. V and J are truncated by 1 base and 4 bases respectively, leaving an intervening sequence of 12 bases. The CDR3 runs 14 residues from the cysteine to the phenylalanine. Solely the CDR3 DNA is kept, with 42 bases framed from the first base. Overall study outcomes, separate from this receptor: In the small 56-69-year group, the increase in depth fell short of significance, most likely because of low power. No day 14 peak-response samples were available, so repertoires were characterized only after the peak T cell response. Conclusions about previously exposed vaccinees were limited because only six AZD1222 recipients were SARS-CoV-2 seropositive at baseline. After two AZD1222 doses, both the breadth and the depth of spike-specific TCRs were significantly higher than at day 0 and than in MenACWY recipients. Vaccine-associated CD4 TCRs spanned the whole spike protein, with dominant responses in regions 160-218 and 743-854. Epitopes outside the regions mutated in the B.1.351 and B.1.1.7 variants were reportedly recognized by nearly half of the unique spike-specific TCRs. Participants were mostly white British, with more females than males. The authors suggested clonal diversity may have been underestimated.

The rearranged chain carries TRBV5-6 and TRBJ2-7, with the D gene too uncertain to name. The receptor's source is an adult in good health. This specimen was peripheral blood, taken on day 0 of AZD1222 vaccination. CDR3 reads: CASSLYQTLYEQYF. The nucleotides read TGTGCCAGCAGCTTGTACCAGACATTATACGAGCAGTACTTC.